The 26 T cell receptor beta chains given below trace back to one sample, sequenced in a study of T cells after somatic rescue of genetic block. Produced via immunoSEQ multiplex PCR; TCRdb's table is partial and in-frame only. Of fewer than 15,000 clones in the sample, 65% to 85% were seen once. Material for sequencing was peripheral blood mononuclear cells (PBMCs). These receptors all stem from a boy younger than 18.

The chain links TRBV11-3 to TRBJ2-1; TRBD1 is a possible D gene (6 bases). The length of the CDR3 is 13 residues. Trimming left V 4 bases short and J 3 bases short, with 7 bases between. The germline V gene encodes CDR1 SGHNT and CDR2 YENEEA. DNA of the CDR3: TGTGCCAGCAGCTCGGGACACTACAATGAGCAGTTCTTC. It specifies CASSSGHYNEQFF.

The rearrangement joins TRBV9 to TRBJ1-3; D is possibly TRBD1 (5 bases). CDR1 SGDLS and CDR2 YYNGEE come from the germline V gene. This CDR3 comprises 16 residues. V lost 4 bases and J lost 3, with 17 bases in between. For the CDR3, the DNA is TGTGCCAGCAGCCAGAGGGGAGCCCTGGGTGGAAACACCATATATTTT. It specifies CASSQRGALGGNTIYF.

This clone was counted only a few times. The chain has TRBV28 and TRBJ2-2; D is unresolved. The germline V gene has CDR1 MDHEN and CDR2 SYDVKM. CDR3 length: 15 amino acids. Trimming stripped 2 bases from V and 0 bases from J, with 7 bases between. CDR3 DNA sequence: TGTGCCAGCAGTTTAAGGCGCCCGAACACCGGGGAGCTGTTTTTT. This translates into CASSLRRPNTGELFF.

The rearrangement links TRBV5-1 to TRBJ1-3, with TRBD1 identical over 7 bases. CDR1 is SGHRS, CDR2 YFSETQ, per germline. The CDR3 has 15 amino acids. V was clipped by 4 bases and J by 0 bases; unmatched bases: 4. The CDR3 nucleotides read TGCGCCAGCAGCGCGGGACAGTACTCTGGAAACACCATATATTTT. This codes for CASSAGQYSGNTIYF.

The V and J genes are TRBV14 and TRBJ1-2, with D hard to call. Per the germline V gene, CDR1 is SGHDN and CDR2 is FVKESK. CDR3 length: 13 residues. The V end was cut by 0 bases, the J end by 2 bases, with 4 bases between. The CDR3 nucleotides are TGTGCCAGCAGCCAAGACATAAACTATGGCTACACCTTC. Residues: CASSQDINYGYTF.

This chain uses TRBV6-5 with TRBJ2-7; D remains unclear. The CDR3 runs 14 residues. Trimming shortened V by 0 bases and J by 3 bases, and 9 bases separated the two germline ends. CDR1 is MNHEY, CDR2 SVGAGI, per germline. Here the CDR3 DNA reads TGTGCCAGCAGTTACTCCTTCCCCGACTACGAGCAGTACTTC. This encodes CASSYSFPDYEQYF.

This clone was seen just once. This rearrangement joins TRBV19 to TRBJ2-3; the D gene is possibly TRBD1 (5 bases). V was cut by 1 base and J by 2 bases, with 10 bases left in between. This CDR3 spans 15 amino acids. CDR1 and CDR2 from the germline V gene are LNHDA and SQIVND (reference sequence). The CDR3 sequence: CASSIAGPYTDTQYF. As DNA, the CDR3 is TGTGCCAGTAGTATAGCAGGGCCCTACACAGATACGCAGTATTTT.

The chain is built from TRBV7-8 and TRBJ1-2; 12 nucleotides match TRBD1. The V gene's germline CDR1 is SGHVS and CDR2 FQNEAQ. Losses at the gene ends were 2 bases for V and 14 bases for J; bases not matched to a gene: 15. The CDR3 consists of 16 residues. The CDR3 loop reads CASSLTGQGAKLRGTF. The CDR3 coding sequence is TGTGCCAGCAGCTTAACGGGACAGGGGGCGAAATTGAGAGGTACCTTC.

The chain links TRBV5-1 to TRBJ2-5; TRBD2 is a possible D gene (6 bases). Trimming took 0 bases from V and 7 from J, leaving 13 bases between them. There are 14 residues in the CDR3. Germline assignment: CDR1 SGHRS and CDR2 YFSETQ. CDR3 sequence reads: CASSLDRDGGTQYF. The CDR3 region has the DNA TGCGCCAGCAGCTTGGACCGGGACGGGGGGACCCAGTACTTC.

The rearrangement links TRBV19 to TRBJ2-2; unclear D gene. Looked up from germline, CDR1 is LNHDA and CDR2 is SQIVND (reference sequence). This CDR3 is 15 amino acids long. V was shortened by 1 base and J by 1 base, with 7 bases between the two germline ends. CDR3 bases: TGTGCCAGTAGTATAGGGAGCTTGAACACCGGGGAGCTGTTTTTT. It translates to CASSIGSLNTGELFF.

This sequence joins TRBV18 and TRBJ2-1; D possibly corresponds to TRBD2 (6 bases). Germline lookup yields CDR1 KGHSH and CDR2 LQKENI. V was trimmed by 8 bases and J by 2 bases, leaving 16 bases between them. The CDR3 spans 15 residues. The CDR3 DNA reads as TGTGCCAGCACCAGTGGAGGGCACCCCTACAATGAGCAGTTCTTC. This sequence encodes CASTSGGHPYNEQFF.

The chain is built from TRBV6-5 and TRBJ2-7; 9 bases line up with TRBD1. The CDR3 consists of 15 residues. V lost 0 bases to trimming and J lost 5 bases; unmatched junction nucleotides: 5. From germline, CDR1 is MNHEY and CDR2 SVGAGI. In nucleotides, the CDR3 is TGTGCCAGCAGTTACTCTGACAGGGGGTATCACGAGCAGTACTTC. Translation gives CASSYSDRGYHEQYF.

The chain uses TRBV7-3 and TRBJ2-1; 14 positions match TRBD2. CDR1 and CDR2 (germline): SGHTA, FQGTGA. J gave up 9 bases and V 3 bases, and 4 bases lay outside the gene matches. The CDR3 totals 15 residues. The CDR3 spells CASSLTSGRASEQFF. CDR3 DNA sequence: TGTGCCAGCAGCTTGACTAGCGGGAGGGCAAGTGAGCAGTTCTTC. The variable domain in full, completed from reference TRBV7-3 and TRBJ2-1, reads GAGVSQTPSNKVTEKGKYVELRCDPISGHTALYWYRQSLGQGPEFLIYFQGTGAADDSGLPNDRFFAVRPEGSVSTLKIQRTERGDSAVYLCASSLTSGRASEQFFGPGTRLTVL.

This chain uses TRBV5-4 with TRBJ2-1, with TRBD1 matching over 7 bases. CDR3 length equals 16 residues. Germline V gene data show CDR1 as SGHNT and CDR2 as YYREEE (reference sequence). J gave up 3 bases and V 0 bases, and 6 bases lay outside the gene matches. In DNA, the CDR3 is TGTGCCAGCAGCTTGGGGACAGGATCCATCTACAATGAGCAGTTCTTC. Its protein is CASSLGTGSIYNEQFF.

This rearrangement joins TRBV9 to TRBJ2-1; D gene uncertain. With 0 bases removed from V and 8 bases from J, the gap between germline ends came to 9 bases. The CDR3 totals 13 residues. Germline loops: CDR1 SGDLS, CDR2 YYNGEE. CDR3 amino acids: CASSVGSRYEQFF. DNA of the CDR3: TGTGCCAGCAGCGTAGGATCTAGATATGAGCAGTTCTTC.

This sequence joins TRBV18 and TRBJ2-7; tentatively, D is TRBD1 or TRBD2 (6 bases each). V lost 1 base to trimming and J lost 2 bases, with 21 bases between them. Germline-derived CDR1 and CDR2 are KGHSH and LQKENI. The CDR3 contains 18 residues. Here the CDR3 reads CASSPRGGGEGGTYEQYF. As DNA, the CDR3 is TGTGCCAGCTCACCACGGGGAGGAGGGGAAGGGGGGACCTACGAGCAGTACTTC.

V and J are TRBV19 and TRBJ1-2; D is possibly TRBD1 (5 bases). Germline CDR1 reads LNHDA; CDR2 reads SQIVND (reference sequence). The CDR3 runs 14 residues. V was clipped by 0 bases and J by 7 bases, with 12 bases between them. CDR3 nucleotide sequence: TGTGCCAGTAGTATAGAAGGGCAGGGTCGTGGCTACACCTTC. Its protein is CASSIEGQGRGYTF.

The rearrangement links TRBV25-1 to TRBJ1-2; the D is unclear. The CDR3 loop spans 14 amino acids. V lost 3 bases to trimming and J lost 2 bases, with 10 bases between them. From germline, CDR1 is MGHDK and CDR2 SYGVNS. DNA of the CDR3: TGTGCCAGCAGTGATGGATGGGGAAACTATGGCTACACCTTC. This encodes CASSDGWGNYGYTF.

This clone was counted between two and nine times. The rearrangement links TRBV6-1 to TRBJ1-1; no clear D gene. This CDR3 has 13 amino acids. Germline loops: CDR1 MNHNS, CDR2 SASEGT. Deletions cut 7 bases from V and 1 base from J, with 10 bases between. CDR3 in amino acids: CASKEHSNTEAFF. CDR3 DNA: TGTGCCAGCAAGGAACATTCGAACACTGAAGCTTTCTTT.

There are a few counts of this clone. The chain has TRBV6-5 and TRBJ2-3, with TRBD2 matching 13 bases. Germline assignment: CDR1 MNHEY and CDR2 SVGAGI. V lost 5 bases and J lost 4; bases outside the gene matches: 0. The CDR3 length is 14 residues. CDR3 sequence: CASSGTSGADTQYF. Written as DNA, the CDR3 is TGTGCCAGCAGTGGGACTAGCGGGGCAGATACGCAGTATTTT.

This rearrangement joins TRBV18 to TRBJ2-1; D may correspond to TRBD1 or TRBD2 (5 bases each). V was pared by 4 bases and J by 0 bases, with 7 bases between. CDR3 length: 14 amino acids. Per the germline V gene, CDR1 is KGHSH and CDR2 is LQKENI. CDR3 nucleotides: TGTGCCAGCTCACGGGACCGCTCCTACAATGAGCAGTTCTTC. This codes for CASSRDRSYNEQFF.

The chain combines TRBV5-1 with TRBJ2-3, with D unclear. Trimming removed 0 bases at V and 3 bases at J, with 5 bases between. CDR1 and CDR2 (germline): SGHRS, YFSETQ. The CDR3 runs to 13 residues. The CDR3 loop is CASSLGPTDTQYF. The CDR3 nucleotides read TGCGCCAGCAGCTTGGGACCGACAGATACGCAGTATTTT.

The chain has TRBV6-6 and TRBJ2-7; maybe TRBD2 (6 bases). Trimming stripped 7 bases from V and 3 bases from J, with 16 bases between. Germline-derived CDR1 and CDR2 are MNHNY and SVGAGI (reference sequence). The CDR3 runs 14 residues. In DNA form, the CDR3 reads TGTGCCAGCACCGAGGGGAGGTTTAACTACGAGCAGTACTTC. This codes for CASTEGRFNYEQYF.

The chain has TRBV6-1 and TRBJ1-4; TRBD1 aligns across 8 bases. With V trimmed by 6 bases and J by 5 bases, 5 bases remained unmatched. Germline V gene lookup returns CDR1 MNHNS and CDR2 SASEGT. The CDR3 consists of 14 residues. Written as DNA, the CDR3 is TGTGCCAGCAGCGAGCAGGGGGCAAATGAAAAACTGTTTTTT. It translates to CASSEQGANEKLFF.

This chain joins TRBV5-1 and TRBJ1-1, with D uncertain. The germline CDR1 and CDR2 sequences are SGHRS and YFSETQ. The ends were cut back, 5 bases at V and 0 bases at J, with 11 bases in the middle. CDR3 length: 14 amino acids. The CDR3: CASRLFGVNTEAFF. The CDR3 DNA reads TGCGCCAGCAGACTCTTTGGAGTGAACACTGAAGCTTTCTTT.

CDR3 DNA: TGCGCCAGCAGCCTCCGCACAGATACGCAGTATTTT. It encodes CASSLRTDTQYF. This sequence joins TRBV5-1 and TRBJ2-3, with D unresolved. The CDR3 has 12 residues. Germline-derived CDR1 and CDR2 are SGHRS and YFSETQ. Between the trimmed V and J ends, which lost 4 bases and 1 base, there was a span of 4 bases.